The 14 T cell receptor beta chains below come from one sample, sequenced in a study of blood T cell repertoires in COVID-19. The assay was immunoSEQ multiplex PCR, and TCRdb's table has in-frame clones only and misses some. The table records roughly 200,000 clones, roughly 77% of them present only once. The material sequenced was PBMCs or T cells enriched from blood (not recorded which). These receptors were collected from a man aged 40-49 years who had recovered from COVID-19.

This sequence joins TRBV5-4 and TRBJ2-1, with 8 bases fitting TRBD1. Germline V CDR1 and CDR2: SGHNT, YYREEE (reference sequence). Trimming took 2 bases from V and 7 from J; bases not matched to a gene: 14. The CDR3 spans 17 residues. The CDR3 coding sequence is TGTGCCAGCAGCTTAAGTCCCGGACAGGGAAGTTGGAATGAGCAGTTCTTC. Its protein product is CASSLSPGQGSWNEQFF.

The rearrangement uses TRBV18 and TRBJ2-5, with TRBD1 identical over 9 bases. The ends lost 4 bases at V and 3 bases at J; junction bases unmatched: 9. The germline V gene encodes CDR1 KGHSH and CDR2 LQKENI. CDR3 length: 16 amino acids. The CDR3 nucleotides read TGTGCCAGCTCACTTAAAGCCGGGACAGGGAAAGAGACCCAGTACTTC. It translates to CASSLKAGTGKETQYF.

The rearrangement uses TRBV19 and TRBJ2-1, with D possibly being TRBD2 (5 bases). Germline CDR1 reads LNHDA; CDR2 reads SQIVND (reference sequence). The ends were cut back, 6 bases at V and 8 bases at J, with 17 bases in the middle. The CDR3 extends over 14 amino acids. CDR3 residues: CASRVGEATDEQFF. The CDR3 region has the DNA TGTGCCAGTAGAGTCGGGGAAGCGACGGATGAGCAGTTCTTC.

CDR3 amino acids: CASSKSRDRGREKLFF. Written as DNA, the CDR3 is TGTGCCAGCAGCAAAAGTAGGGACAGGGGACGGGAAAAACTGTTTTTT. The V and J genes are TRBV21-1 and TRBJ1-4; TRBD1 was called by the table and not checked on the DNA. TRBV21-1 represents a pseudogene. The CDR3 spans 16 residues.

The J gene is TRBJ2-2, the V gene TRBV6-6, with 10 bases that match TRBD2. V trimming: 6 bases; J trimming: 6 bases; junction bases outside the gene matches: 4. The CDR3 has 14 residues. Germline assignment: CDR1 MNHNY and CDR2 SVGAGI (reference sequence). The CDR3 sequence: CASRLAGQAGELFF. The CDR3 region has the DNA TGTGCCAGCAGACTAGCGGGACAAGCCGGGGAGCTGTTTTTT.

The chain recombines TRBV11-2 with TRBJ2-7; 7 bases agree with TRBD2. The CDR3 length is 13 residues. V shed 1 base, J shed 7 bases, and the junction held 4 bases outside the gene matches. Germline V gene sequence: CDR1 SGHAT, CDR2 FQNNGV. CDR3: CASSLARLAEQYF. The CDR3 DNA reads TGTGCCAGCAGCTTAGCCCGACTAGCTGAGCAGTACTTC. The whole variable domain, remainder taken from reference TRBV11-2 and TRBJ2-7, is EAGVAQSPRYKIIEKRQSVAFWCNPISGHATLYWYQQILGQGPKLLIQFQNNGVVDDSQLPKDRFSAERLKGVDSTLKIQPAKLEDSAVYLCASSLARLAEQYFGPGTRLTVT.

The CDR3 DNA follows: TGCAGTGCTGCCCACTCCTTCCAGCAGTTCTTC. Its protein is CSAAHSFQQFF. This chain links TRBV20-1 with TRBJ2-1; D remains ambiguous. Trimming removed 5 bases at V and 11 bases at J, with 13 bases between. The CDR3 covers 11 residues. CDR1 and CDR2 (germline): DFQATT, SNEGSKA (reference sequence).

The chain recombines TRBV30 with TRBJ1-2, with 9 bases that match TRBD1. V shed 1 base, J shed 4 bases, and the junction held 7 bases outside the gene matches. Germline CDR1 GTSNPN, CDR2 SVGIG (reference sequence). The CDR3 sequence is 15 residues long. The CDR3 DNA is TGTGCCTGGAGTGGGAGAGGACAGGGGATCTATGGCTACACCTTC. Translated, it gives CAWSGRGQGIYGYTF.

V gene TRBV19 combines with J gene TRBJ2-1, with 7 bases aligning to TRBD2. CDR1 is LNHDA, CDR2 SQIVND, per germline (reference sequence). The CDR3 runs to 16 residues. With 1 base clipped from V and 0 bases from J, the junction kept 3 bases outside the gene matches. The CDR3 bases are TGTGCCAGTAGTATAGTTGGCGGGAGCTCCTACAATGAGCAGTTCTTC. Its translation is CASSIVGGSSYNEQFF.

To note about this clone: Other nucleotide sequences from this sample produce the same CDR3. J is TRBJ1-2 and V is TRBV12-3 or TRBV12-4, with D possibly matching TRBD1 (5 bases). The V end lost 3 bases, the J end lost 2 bases, and 7 bases lay between the germline ends. The CDR3 contains 13 residues. Here the CDR3 DNA reads TGTGCCAGCAGTTTGACAGTCAACTATGGCTACACCTTC. It is translated as CASSLTVNYGYTF.

The V call is TRBV6-5, the J call TRBJ2-7, with D possibly being TRBD1 (7 bases). The V and J ends lost 8 bases and 2 bases respectively, with 13 bases between them. From germline, CDR1 is MNHEY and CDR2 SVGAGI. This CDR3 contains 13 residues. The CDR3 DNA reads TGTGCCAGCGGAGGGACAGCAGCCTACGAGCAGTACTTC. The encoded protein is CASGGTAAYEQYF.

The chain links TRBV29-1 to TRBJ1-2; 9 bases map to TRBD1. CDR1 is SQVTM and CDR2 is ANQGSEA in the germline V gene. Losses at the gene ends were 1 base for V and 6 bases for J; bases not matched to a gene: 9. The CDR3 contains 15 residues. This CDR3 is CSVEVGAGQGNGYTF. The CDR3 region has the DNA TGCAGCGTTGAAGTGGGGGCGGGACAGGGAAATGGCTACACCTTC.

The chain employs TRBV27 and TRBJ1-6; D not resolved. This CDR3 region has 13 residues. The V and J ends lost 7 bases and 3 bases respectively, with 7 bases between them. The germline CDR1 and CDR2 sequences are MNHEY and SMNVEV (reference sequence). The CDR3 here is CASTGNYNSPLHF. DNA for the CDR3: TGTGCCAGCACGGGAAACTATAATTCACCCCTCCACTTT.

The chain carries TRBV19 and TRBJ2-4, with D tentatively TRBD2 (7 bases). There are 13 residues in the CDR3. CDR1 and CDR2 (germline): LNHDA, SQIVND (reference sequence). V was cut by 7 bases and J by 7 bases, with 14 bases left in between. The CDR3 DNA sequence: TGTGCCAGTAACCTAGGGGGGGGGAACATTCAGTACTTC. This encodes CASNLGGGNIQYF.